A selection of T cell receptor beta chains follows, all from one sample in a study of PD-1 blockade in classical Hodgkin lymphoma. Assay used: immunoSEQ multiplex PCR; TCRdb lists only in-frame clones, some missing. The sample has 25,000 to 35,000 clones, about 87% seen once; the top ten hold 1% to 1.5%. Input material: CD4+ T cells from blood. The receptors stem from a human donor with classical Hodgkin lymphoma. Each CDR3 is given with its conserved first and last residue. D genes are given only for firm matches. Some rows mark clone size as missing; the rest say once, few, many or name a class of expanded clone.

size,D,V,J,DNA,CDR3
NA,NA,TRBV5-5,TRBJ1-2,TGTGCCAGCAGCTTGGCCACTGGGGGAGACGGCTATGGCTACACCTTC,CASSLATGGDGYGYTF
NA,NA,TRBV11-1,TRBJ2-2,TGTGCCAGCAGCTTCCGGGACACCGGGGAGCTGTTTTTT,CASSFRDTGELFF
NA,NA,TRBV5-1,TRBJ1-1,TGCGCCAGCAGCTTGGCCGTCGGGGCCAACACTGAAGCTTTCTTT,CASSLAVGANTEAFF
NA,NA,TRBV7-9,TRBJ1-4,TGTGCCAGCAGCTTAGGGACAAGCGGTGAAAAACTGTTTTTT,CASSLGTSGEKLFF
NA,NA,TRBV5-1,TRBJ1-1,TGCGCCAGCAGCGGGCAGAACACTGAAGCTTTCTTT,CASSGQNTEAFF
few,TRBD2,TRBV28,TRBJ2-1,TGTGCCAGCAGTTCCCCCCAGGTCACTAGCGTCCACAATGAGCAGTTCTTC,CASSSPQVTSVHNEQFF
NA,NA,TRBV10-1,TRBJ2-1,TGCGCCAGCAGTGACTACGCGCTAGGAGACAATGAGCAGTTCTTC,CASSDYALGDNEQFF
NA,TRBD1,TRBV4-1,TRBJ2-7,TGCGCCAGCAGCCGGAACAGGGGCCCCTCCTACGAGCAGTACTTC,CASSRNRGPSYEQYF
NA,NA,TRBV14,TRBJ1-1,TGTGCCAGCAGCCAAGTGGTGAGTCGCACTGAAGCTTTCTTT,CASSQVVSRTEAFF
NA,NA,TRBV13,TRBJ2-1,TGTGCCAGCAGCAGACCCAGCCAAGGGTACAATGAGCAGTTCTTC,CASSRPSQGYNEQFF
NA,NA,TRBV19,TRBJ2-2,TGTGCCAGTAGGGATCGAATCAACACCGGGGAGCTGTTTTTT,CASRDRINTGELFF
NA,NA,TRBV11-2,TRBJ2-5,TGTGCCAGCAGCCCAGGGGCGGGAGTAGAGGAGACCCAGTACTTC,CASSPGAGVEETQYF
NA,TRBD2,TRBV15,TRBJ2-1,TGTGCCACCAGCAGAGGAGGCGGACTAGCGAGACATGAGCAGTTCTTC,CATSRGGGLARHEQFF
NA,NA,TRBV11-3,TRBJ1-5,TGTGCCAGCAGCCCCATTCCGGGGGCTTATAGCAATCAGCCCCAGCATTTT,CASSPIPGAYSNQPQHF
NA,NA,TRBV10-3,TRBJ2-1,TGTGCCATCAGTCCATTGGGGTTCCCCTACAATGAGCAGTTCTTC,CAISPLGFPYNEQFF
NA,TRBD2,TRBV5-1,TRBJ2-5,TGCGCCAGCAGCCCAAGACTAGCGGAGACCCAGTACTTC,CASSPRLAETQYF
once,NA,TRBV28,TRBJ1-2,TGTGCCAGCAGGGGGGGGGACTATGGCTACACCTTC,CASRGGDYGYTF
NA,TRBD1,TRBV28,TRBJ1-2,TGTGCCAGCAGTTACGGACAGGGGGCTGCTGGCTACACCTTC,CASSYGQGAAGYTF
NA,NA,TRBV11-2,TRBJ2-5,TGTGCCAGCAGCACGAGACGGACGGAAGAGACCCAGTACTTC,CASSTRRTEETQYF
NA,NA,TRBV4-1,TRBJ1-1,TGCGCCAGCAGCCAAGACAGGACGCAGGCTTTCTTT,CASSQDRTQAFF
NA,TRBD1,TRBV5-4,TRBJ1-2,TGTGCCAGCAGCTTCACAGGGGGCAGGAGCCCCTATGGCTACACCTTC,CASSFTGGRSPYGYTF
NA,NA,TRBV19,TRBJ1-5,TGTGCCAGTAGTATTTATTTGACGAGCAATCAGCCCCAGCATTTT,CASSIYLTSNQPQHF
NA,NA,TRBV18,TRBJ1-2,TGTGCCAGCTCACCGGCACCATCCAGGGGCGGCTATGGCTACACCTTC,CASSPAPSRGGYGYTF
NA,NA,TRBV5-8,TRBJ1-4,TGTGCCAGCAGCTTGGCCATGGGGAAAGCAACTAATGAAAAACTGTTTTTT,CASSLAMGKATNEKLFF
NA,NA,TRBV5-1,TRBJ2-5,TGCGCCAGCAGCTTCGGACAGGTGGGAGGGGAGACCCAGTACTTC,CASSFGQVGGETQYF
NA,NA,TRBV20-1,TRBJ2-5,TGCAGTGCTAGGTGGCAAGAGACCCAGTACTTC,CSARWQETQYF
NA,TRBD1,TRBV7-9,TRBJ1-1,TGTGCCAGCAGCTACGGGGACAGAACAGAAGCTTTCTTT,CASSYGDRTEAFF
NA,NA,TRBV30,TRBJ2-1,TGTGCCTGGAGTGCCCGCAATGAGCAGTTCTTC,CAWSARNEQFF
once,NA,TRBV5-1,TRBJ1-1,TGCGCCAGCAGCTTGAGCCACACTGAAGCTTTCTTT,CASSLSHTEAFF
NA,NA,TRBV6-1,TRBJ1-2,TGTGCCAGCAGTCCCGCGAGGTTGGGGAGCGGCGGCTACACCTTC,CASSPARLGSGGYTF
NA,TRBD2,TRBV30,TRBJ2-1,TGTGCCTGGAGTGTCCCCCCCGGACTAGCGGGCCACAGCTCCTACAATGAGCAGTTCTTC,CAWSVPPGLAGHSSYNEQFF
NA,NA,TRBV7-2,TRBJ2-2,TGTGCCAGCACCTGGGGGCGGGTACCCGGGGAGCTGTTTTTT,CASTWGRVPGELFF
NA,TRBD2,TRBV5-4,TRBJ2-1,TGTGCCAGCAGCAGGGGACTAGCGGGAGCGACGAATGAGCAGTTCTTC,CASSRGLAGATNEQFF
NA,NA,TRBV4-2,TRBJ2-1,TGTGCCAGCAGCCAAAGCGGTCGGAGCTCCTACAATGAGCAGTTCTTC,CASSQSGRSSYNEQFF
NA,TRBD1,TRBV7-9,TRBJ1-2,TGTGCCAGCAGCTCTCAGACAGGGCCGTATGGCTACACCTTC,CASSSQTGPYGYTF
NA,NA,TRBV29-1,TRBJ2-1,TGCAGCGTTCGGGCCCACCTGAGGAATGAGCAGTTCTTC,CSVRAHLRNEQFF
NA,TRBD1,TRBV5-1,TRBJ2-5,TGCGCCAGCAGCCTGGACAGGCTCCAAGAGACCCAGTACTTC,CASSLDRLQETQYF
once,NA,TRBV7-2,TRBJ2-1,TGTGCCAGCAGCTCCTTGCCGGCATACAATGAGCAGTTCTTC,CASSSLPAYNEQFF
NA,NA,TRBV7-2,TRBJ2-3,TGTGCCAGCAGCCCGAGGACGGCGGGAGATACGCAGTATTTT,CASSPRTAGDTQYF
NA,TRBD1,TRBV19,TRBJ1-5,TGTGCCAGTAGCTCCCGTACAGGGGCGGGCAATCAGCCCCAGCATTTT,CASSSRTGAGNQPQHF
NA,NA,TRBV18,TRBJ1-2,TGTGCCAGCTCACCAAAAGGGGCTGTCAACTATGGCTACACCTTC,CASSPKGAVNYGYTF
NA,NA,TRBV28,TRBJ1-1,TGTGCCAGCACCCCCGGAACGGGTCTAACTGAAGCTTTCTTT,CASTPGTGLTEAFF
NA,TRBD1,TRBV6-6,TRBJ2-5,TGTGCCAGCAGGGGGACAGGAGCCGGGACCCAGTACTTC,CASRGTGAGTQYF
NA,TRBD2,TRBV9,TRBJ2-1,TGTGCCAGCAGCGTAGGTGCGGGAGCTTACAGTGAGCAGTTCTTC,CASSVGAGAYSEQFF
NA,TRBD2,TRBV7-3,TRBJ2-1,TGTGCCAGCAGCCTAGCGGGAGGGCAGGGAGAGCAGTTCTTC,CASSLAGGQGEQFF
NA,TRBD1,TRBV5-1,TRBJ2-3,TGCGCCAGCAGCTTGGCCTTGGACAGGGGAGATACGCAGTATTTT,CASSLALDRGDTQYF
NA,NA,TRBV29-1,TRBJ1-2,TGCAGCGTTGCCCCAAGGTTACAGGGCGTCATTTATGGCTACACCTTC,CSVAPRLQGVIYGYTF
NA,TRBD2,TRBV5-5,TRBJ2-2,TGTGCCAGCACCGATATAGCGGGAGCGGGCACCGGGGAGCTGTTTTTT,CASTDIAGAGTGELFF
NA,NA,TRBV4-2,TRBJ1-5,TGTGCCAGCAGCCAAGAGAGAGACACACAGCCCCAGCATTTT,CASSQERDTQPQHF
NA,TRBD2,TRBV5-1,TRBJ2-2,TGCGCCAGCAGCTTGGTGTCTAGCGGGACCGGCGGGGAGCTGTTTTTT,CASSLVSSGTGGELFF
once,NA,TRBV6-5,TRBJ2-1,TGTGCCAGCAGTTACCAGAGGGGAGAGAGTGAGCAGTTCTTC,CASSYQRGESEQFF
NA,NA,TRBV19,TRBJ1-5,TGTGCCAGTAGGTCGGGGGCAGAGGGCAATCAGCCCCAGCATTTT,CASRSGAEGNQPQHF
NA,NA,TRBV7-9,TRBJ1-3,TGTGCCAGCCGCATTGGAATGGGCTCTGGAAACACCATATATTTT,CASRIGMGSGNTIYF
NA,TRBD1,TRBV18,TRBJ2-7,TGTGCCAGCTCACCCTCACAGGGGGTAAGCGAGCAGTACTTC,CASSPSQGVSEQYF
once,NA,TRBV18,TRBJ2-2,TGTGCCAGCTCACCACCGTTGACATACACCGGGGAGCTGTTTTTT,CASSPPLTYTGELFF
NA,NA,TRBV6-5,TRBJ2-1,TGTGCCAGCAGGAAGAGGACAGACTCCTACAATGAGCAGTTCTTC,CASRKRTDSYNEQFF
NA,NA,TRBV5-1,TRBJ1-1,TGCGCCAGCAGCTTGGGTCCGTTGGGGAATATGAACACTGAAGCTTTCTTT,CASSLGPLGNMNTEAFF
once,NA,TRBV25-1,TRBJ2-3,TGTGCCAGCAGCAACCCCGGTAGCGAGGATACGCAGTATTTT,CASSNPGSEDTQYF
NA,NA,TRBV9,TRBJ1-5,TGTGCCAGCAGCCCCGGGGGGGCGAGCAATCAGCCCCAGCATTTT,CASSPGGASNQPQHF